The clone carrying this TCR beta chain occurred many times. Its antigen is currently unknown. One entry per CDR3 protein results from TCRdb running MiXCR on the RT-PCR reads. The data contain roughly 500,000 distinct CDR3 sequences, about 17% of them singletons. V was shortened by 1 base and J by 9 bases, with 10 bases between the two germline ends. CDR1 and CDR2 (germline): SGHTA, FQGNSA. The CDR3 spans 14 residues. This sample is part of a study of response to subunit inactivated influenza vaccine. Study-level results: New T cells are recruited in small numbers by each seasonal influenza vaccination, according to the authors' suggestion.

The material was CD4+ T cells sorted from PBMCs, obtained roughly 24 months after vaccination. This chain connects TRBV7-2 to TRBJ1-6, with D uncertain. This TCR derives from a man aged 50 to 69 who received an inactivated influenza vaccine. The CDR3, as DNA: TGTGCCAGCAGCTTAGACGGCGGGGTTTCACCCCTCCACTTT. Amino acids: CASSLDGGVSPLHF.